The entry below describes one TCR beta chain. No antigen is known for it. A clone one base away is much larger, so this may be a read error. A second PCR, run for roughly 7 to 12 cycles, used a sample-barcoded 5' primer plus a J-beta primer mix. TCRdb used MiXCR to reprocess the 5' RACE reads, holding one entry per CDR3 protein. The data show approximately 780,000 distinct CDR3 sequences, around 25% seen once. The data stem from a study of blood T cells in healthy people across ages. Study summary: The capture of about one barcoded beta molecule per two T cells was achieved by template switching.

The CDR3 has 13 amino acids. Germline assignment: CDR1 SGDLS and CDR2 YYNGEE. Study-wide results and caveats: Strong correlation was found linking TCR beta diversity to naive T cell percentage.

Ranging in age from roughly 6 to 95, the donors were healthy Caucasian individuals from Russia. The sample also formed part of further work on T cells of mothers and their children.

This receptor was taken from a boy between 10 and 17 years old in good health. This chain connects TRBV9 to TRBJ2-1; D possibly matches TRBD1 or TRBD2 (5 bases each). Gene TRBJ2-5 matches the end of the DNA better, so the J call may be wrong. The sequencing input was blood. In DNA form, the CDR3 reads TGTGCCAGCAGCCCGGGACCGGTGGAGACCCAGTACTTC. It encodes CASSPGPVETQYF.